The sequence of this T cell receptor (beta chain) was determined in a study of technical replicates of blood from a handful of donors. Only in-frame clones appear in the TCRdb table, and some are missing; sequencing was by immunoSEQ multiplex PCR. This sample has tens of thousands of clones, with over 75% found just once. This clonotype was sampled from a human donor in good health. Some clones in this sample may be carry-over from other donors' samples. Specimen: PBMCs.

Written as DNA, the CDR3 is TGTGCCAGCAGCTTAAACAGACAAGAGACCCAGTACTTC. It translates to CASSLNRQETQYF. The chain combines TRBV7-9 with TRBJ2-5, with D unresolved. The CDR3 spans 13 residues. Trimming took 2 bases from V and 2 from J, leaving 6 bases between them. CDR1 is SEHNR, CDR2 FQNEAQ, per germline (reference sequence).